The 23 T cell receptor beta chains below all came from one sample that was sequenced in a study of T cell responses to AZD1222 COVID-19 vaccine. The table came from immunoSEQ multiplex PCR; TCRdb's copy has only in-frame clones and leaves some out. The sample consists of roughly 99,000 clones, approximately 86% of them appearing once. The sample here was peripheral blood, taken on day 0 of AZD1222 vaccination. Receptors were obtained from an adult in good health.

The CDR3 sequence is CASSPPLRREGRFTQYF. The CDR3 nucleotides are TGTGCCAGCTCACCACCCCTTCGGCGGGAGGGCCGGTTTACGCAGTATTTT. This sequence joins TRBV18 and TRBJ2-3; 9 bases are shared with TRBD2. Germline CDR1 KGHSH, CDR2 LQKENI. V shed 0 bases and J 8 bases; nucleotides not matched to a gene: 12. There are 17 residues in the CDR3.

This CDR3 is CASSLGGDLQPQHF. The CDR3 DNA reads TGTGCCAGCAGCTTGGGAGGGGACCTTCAGCCCCAGCATTTT. The chain joins TRBV7-9 to TRBJ1-5; TRBD1 might be the D (5 bases). This CDR3 is 14 amino acids long. Germline V lookup: CDR1 SEHNR, CDR2 FQNEAQ (reference sequence). The germline V and J ends were trimmed by 3 bases and 6 bases, with 12 bases remaining between them.

The chain carries TRBV3-1 (or the pseudogene TRBV3-2) and TRBJ2-2, with 11 bases that match TRBD2. Germline V gives CDR1 LGHDT, CDR2 YNNKEL (reference sequence). The CDR3 covers 16 residues. V shed 2 bases and J 5 bases; nucleotides not matched to a gene: 4. Here the CDR3 reads CASSQTSGGRTGELFF. CDR3 sequence (DNA): TGTGCCAGCAGCCAAACTAGCGGGGGACGAACCGGGGAGCTGTTTTTT.

This clone was detected once. The V gene is TRBV21-1, the J gene TRBJ1-3; the table calls TRBD1, which could not be checked here. TRBV21-1 is flagged as a pseudogene. The CDR3 runs to 18 residues. In DNA form, the CDR3 reads TGTGCCAGCAGCAAAGAGGGTCAGGGTGGCAGACCTGGAAACACCATATATTTT. Protein: CASSKEGQGGRPGNTIYF.

The J gene is TRBJ2-6, the V gene TRBV18; no reliable D call. The germline V and J ends were trimmed by 6 bases and 0 bases, with 9 bases remaining between them. Germline assignment: CDR1 KGHSH and CDR2 LQKENI. There are 15 residues in the CDR3. CDR3 protein: CASSPQHSGANVLTF. The CDR3 DNA follows: TGTGCCAGCTCTCCTCAGCACTCTGGGGCCAACGTCCTGACTTTC.

The chain is built from TRBV28 and TRBJ1-5; TRBD1 is a possible D gene (5 bases). Trimming stripped 8 bases from V and 5 bases from J, with 25 bases between. Germline CDR1 reads MDHEN; CDR2 reads SYDVKM. The CDR3 length is 17 residues. The CDR3 sequence is CASGWGVRSLTDQPQHF. The DNA for the CDR3 is TGTGCCAGCGGTTGGGGGGTAAGGTCCCTTACCGATCAGCCCCAGCATTTT.

The CDR3 protein is CASSLVLNTEAFF. CDR3 coding DNA: TGTGCCAGCAGCTTGGTGCTGAACACTGAAGCTTTCTTT. The chain combines TRBV5-6 with TRBJ1-1; D call uncertain. Germline CDR1 is SGHDT and CDR2 is YYEEEE. The CDR3 has 13 residues. The ends were cut back, 0 bases at V and 0 bases at J, with 3 bases in the middle.

This clone is a singleton in its sample. This rearrangement joins TRBV7-8 to TRBJ1-1; D is unresolved. The CDR3 is 14 amino acids. Germline V gene data show CDR1 as SGHVS and CDR2 as FQNEAQ. The germline V and J ends were trimmed by 1 base and 6 bases, with 12 bases remaining between them. In DNA, the CDR3 is TGTGCCAGCAGCTTAGAGATGGCGAGCGCTGAAGCTTTCTTT. Encoded protein: CASSLEMASAEAFF.

The chain combines TRBV19 with TRBJ1-2, with D uncertain. This CDR3 is built from 12 residues. V gave up 6 bases and J gave up 0 bases, with 5 bases separating them. In germline, CDR1 is LNHDA, CDR2 SQIVND (reference sequence). CDR3 sequence reads: CASRPPNYGYTF. The CDR3, as DNA: TGTGCCAGTAGACCACCTAACTATGGCTACACCTTC.

The rearrangement links TRBV18 to TRBJ1-5; D possibly corresponds to TRBD1 (6 bases). Germline V gene sequence: CDR1 KGHSH, CDR2 LQKENI. The CDR3 runs to 16 residues. Trimming pared 5 bases from V and 1 base from J, leaving 15 bases between. The CDR3 DNA reads as TGTGCCAGCTCAGACCAGATGGGGGGCAGCAATCAGCCCCAGCATTTT. This translates into CASSDQMGGSNQPQHF.

The chain combines TRBV1 with TRBJ2-1; the DNA was not used to check the table's D call, TRBD2. TRBV1 is reported as a pseudogene. This CDR3 is built from 16 residues. Here the CDR3 DNA reads TGCACCAGCAGCCCCCCCTTACCGGGGGGCGTCAATGAGCAGTTCTTC. Protein: CTSSPPLPGGVNEQFF.

The chain couples TRBV7-9 to TRBJ1-2; D is perhaps TRBD1 (5 bases). The CDR3 length is 16 residues. Trimming took off 2 bases at V and 8 bases at J, with 21 bases between the two ends. Germline CDR1 is SEHNR and CDR2 is FQNEAQ (reference sequence). CDR3 bases: TGTGCCAGCAGCTTAACCCTTCCTATCGGGGGAGGAGGCTACACCTTC. Amino acid sequence: CASSLTLPIGGGGYTF.

The J gene is TRBJ1-2, the V gene TRBV7-3; 7 positions agree with TRBD1. Trimming at V came to 6 bases and at J to 5 bases, leaving 6 bases not matched to a gene. The CDR3 has 13 amino acids. Germline assignment: CDR1 SGHTA and CDR2 FQGTGA. The CDR3 sequence: CASRGDRAYGYTF. The CDR3 bases are TGTGCCAGCAGGGGCGACAGGGCGTATGGCTACACCTTC.

The V call is TRBV6-2 or TRBV6-3, the J call TRBJ2-3; 8 bases align to TRBD1. V lost 2 bases to trimming and J lost 4 bases; unmatched junction nucleotides: 14. There are 18 residues in the CDR3. The V gene's germline CDR1 is MNHEY and CDR2 SVGEGT. The CDR3 is CASSYTLDRDRRSDTQYF. The CDR3 nucleotides read TGTGCCAGCAGTTACACACTTGACCGGGACAGGCGGTCAGATACGCAGTATTTT.

The V and J genes are TRBV10-3 and TRBJ2-1, with unresolved D. This CDR3 spans 13 amino acids. Germline assignment: CDR1 ENHRY and CDR2 SYGVKD. The V and J ends lost 4 bases and 8 bases respectively, with 12 bases between them. The CDR3 loop is CAISVVGDDEQFF. The CDR3 bases are TGTGCCATCAGTGTTGTCGGAGACGATGAGCAGTTCTTC.

The V and J genes are TRBV18 and TRBJ2-1, with a tentative D call TRBD2 (5 bases). Trimming left V 1 base short and J 9 bases short, with 16 bases between. CDR1 and CDR2 (germline): KGHSH, LQKENI. The CDR3 is 15 amino acids. The CDR3 DNA is TGTGCCAGCTCACCACGGATGGCGGGCGAGGGTGAGCAGTTCTTC. Protein product: CASSPRMAGEGEQFF. The full variable domain, in which reference TRBV18 and TRBJ2-1 provide the parts outside the CDR3, is NAGVMQNPRHLVRRRGQEARLRCSPMKGHSHVYWYRQLPEEGLKFMVYLQKENIIDESGMPKERFSAEFPKEGPSILRIQQVVRGDSAAYFCASSPRMAGEGEQFFGPGTRLTVL.

This sequence joins TRBV2 and TRBJ1-3; a weak D match, TRBD1 (5 bases). Germline CDR1 reads SNHLY; CDR2 reads FYNNEI. The V end was cut by 6 bases, the J end by 0 bases, with 9 bases between. The CDR3 runs to 14 residues. The DNA of the CDR3 is TGTGCCAGCAGAAGAGACAGCTCTGGAAACACCATATATTTT. This sequence encodes CASRRDSSGNTIYF.

V and J are TRBV5-4 and TRBJ2-7, with 10 nucleotides matching TRBD2. Germline trimming cut 1 base from V and 4 bases from J; bases unmatched to any gene: 5. Germline-derived CDR1 and CDR2 are SGHNT and YYREEE (reference sequence). The CDR3 has 15 residues. The CDR3 DNA is TGTGCCAGCAGCTTGACTAGCGGGAACGAATACGAGCAGTACTTC. Translation gives CASSLTSGNEYEQYF.

The rearrangement uses TRBV6-2 or TRBV6-3 and TRBJ1-1; D possibly corresponds to TRBD1 (5 bases). Per germline, CDR1 MNHEY and CDR2 SVGEGT. The CDR3 runs 14 residues. V dropped 3 bases and J dropped 6 bases, with 14 bases sitting between them. This CDR3 reads CASSYGGVRAEAFF. DNA for the CDR3: TGTGCCAGCAGTTATGGGGGGGTTCGGGCTGAAGCTTTCTTT.

The genes are TRBV6-6 and TRBJ1-6; TRBD1 agrees at 7 bases. Trimming removed 7 bases from V and 8 bases from J; junction bases left unmatched: 8. The CDR3 loop spans 14 amino acids. The germline V gene encodes CDR1 MNHNY and CDR2 SVGAGI (reference sequence). The chain's CDR3 is CASMTTGADSPLHF. CDR3 nucleotides: TGTGCCAGCATGACAACAGGGGCGGATTCACCCCTCCACTTT.

The rearrangement joins TRBV9 to TRBJ1-1; perhaps TRBD1 as D (5 bases). From germline, CDR1 is SGDLS and CDR2 YYNGEE. The CDR3 extends over 15 amino acids. Trimming pared 0 bases from V and 0 bases from J, leaving 9 bases between. The CDR3 is CASSVAAGLNTEAFF. In DNA form, the CDR3 reads TGTGCCAGCAGCGTAGCGGCAGGGCTGAACACTGAAGCTTTCTTT.

V and J are TRBV5-1 and TRBJ2-7; D is uncertain. CDR1 and CDR2 from the germline V gene are SGHRS and YFSETQ. V lost 0 bases and J 6 bases, leaving 19 bases between the germline ends. CDR3 size: 16 residues. This CDR3 reads CASSLASHTTDLEQYF. The CDR3 DNA reads TGCGCCAGCAGCTTGGCCTCCCACACCACTGATCTCGAGCAGTACTTC.

The J gene is TRBJ2-5, the V gene TRBV7-2; TRBD2 is a possible D gene (5 bases). The germline V gene encodes CDR1 SGHTA and CDR2 FQGNSA. The CDR3 is made up of 15 amino acids. The V and J ends lost 5 bases and 3 bases respectively, with 16 bases between them. The DNA of the CDR3 is TGTGCCAGCAGCCCAACTAGAATCCCCGAAGAGACCCAGTACTTC. This codes for CASSPTRIPEETQYF.